Below, 6 T cell receptor beta chains from the same sample are listed, as sequenced in a study of blood T cell repertoires in COVID-19. Clones were sequenced by immunoSEQ multiplex PCR, and TCRdb holds only the in-frame ones, with some missing. The data show roughly 240,000 clones, with 80% to 90% seen just once and approximately 4% held by the top ten. Sequenced: PBMCs or T cells enriched from blood (not recorded which). The receptors derive from a woman aged 40 to 50 who had been exposed to COVID-19.

The chain has TRBV9 and TRBJ2-1; no firm D call. V lost 6 bases and J lost 0, with 7 bases in between. There are 13 residues in the CDR3. Per the germline V gene, CDR1 is SGDLS and CDR2 is YYNGEE. The CDR3 coding sequence is TGTGCCAGCACCAATAGCTCCTACAATGAGCAGTTCTTC. It is translated as CASTNSSYNEQFF.

The V call is TRBV7-2, the J call TRBJ1-6, with 10 bases lining up with TRBD1. This CDR3 spans 15 amino acids. After removal of 4 bases from V and 10 bases from J, the junction contained 7 bases not matched to a gene. Germline-derived CDR1 and CDR2 are SGHTA and FQGNSA. CDR3 region: CASSSTGGPGSPLHF. CDR3 nucleotide sequence: TGTGCCAGCAGCTCGACAGGGGGCCCCGGATCACCCCTCCACTTT.

The gene calls are TRBV28 and TRBJ2-1, with D possibly TRBD2 on 7 matching bases. CDR3 size: 18 residues. The V end was cut by 2 bases, the J end by 8 bases, with 25 bases between. Germline V lookup: CDR1 MDHEN, CDR2 SYDVKM. CDR3 DNA sequence: TGTGCCAGCAGTTTACCCAATGACTGGGGGGGCAATAGGGATGAGCAGTTCTTC. Translating gives CASSLPNDWGGNRDEQFF.

This chain connects TRBV29-1 to TRBJ1-4; 11 bases are a match to TRBD1. The CDR3 runs 15 residues. The V segment lost 6 bases and the J segment 4 bases; nucleotides outside the gene matches: 7. Per the germline V gene, CDR1 is SQVTM and CDR2 is ANQGSEA. In nucleotides, the CDR3 is TGCAGCGTCCACGGGACAGGGGGTTTTAATGAAAAACTGTTTTTT. Its protein is CSVHGTGGFNEKLFF.

The chain links TRBV29-1 to TRBJ2-1; 8 bases are shared with TRBD2. The CDR3 has 12 residues. Germline V gives CDR1 SQVTM, CDR2 ANQGSEA. V lost 7 bases to trimming and J lost 4 bases; unmatched junction nucleotides: 3. The CDR3 DNA sequence: TGCAGCGGCGGGGGGAATTACAATGAGCAGTTCTTC. Encoded protein: CSGGGNYNEQFF.

The V and J genes are TRBV2 and TRBJ2-5; 7 bases map to TRBD2. Losses at the gene ends were 3 bases for V and 9 bases for J; bases not matched to a gene: 4. In germline, CDR1 is SNHLY, CDR2 FYNNEI. The CDR3 runs to 12 residues. The CDR3, as DNA: TGTGCCAGCAGTGACTTGGGAGGGGCCCAGTACTTC. Translating gives CASSDLGGAQYF.